Listed below are T cell receptor beta chains from one sample, sequenced in a study of cytomegalovirus exposure and HLA in healthy donors. Here immunoSEQ multiplex PCR was the method, and the copy in TCRdb shows in-frame clones only, minus some. The table records fewer than 250,000 clones, around 87% of them present only once. The sample was PBMCs. These receptors originate from a boy between 2 and 10 years old in good health and CMV-seronegative. Each CDR3 is given with its conserved first and last residue. D genes are given only for firm matches. Not all rows give a size; the values are once, few, many and, for expanded clones, a class.

abundance: .
j_gene: TRBJ1-5
d_gene: .
len: 12
v_gene: TRBV28
CDR3aa: CASSPLSRPQHF
CDR3nt: TGTGCCAGCAGTCCCCTCTCTCGGCCCCAGCATTTT

abundance: .
j_gene: TRBJ2-3
d_gene: TRBD2
len: 17
v_gene: TRBV30
CDR3aa: CAWSASRTSGGTDTQYF
CDR3nt: TGTGCCTGGAGTGCGTCCCGGACTAGCGGGGGCACAGATACGCAGTATTTT

abundance: .
j_gene: TRBJ1-2
d_gene: .
len: 14
v_gene: TRBV2
CDR3aa: CASSEGANLYGYTF
CDR3nt: TGTGCCAGCAGTGAAGGGGCCAATCTCTATGGCTACACCTTC

abundance: few
j_gene: TRBJ1-1
d_gene: TRBD1
len: 18
v_gene: TRBV14
CDR3aa: CASSQDYSYRGRDDEAFF
CDR3nt: TGTGCCAGCAGCCAAGATTACTCGTACAGGGGGCGGGATGATGAAGCTTTCTTT

abundance: .
j_gene: TRBJ2-7
d_gene: .
len: 15
v_gene: TRBV5-5
CDR3aa: CASSPTAGGTYEQYF
CDR3nt: TGTGCCAGCAGCCCCACCGCCGGTGGTACCTACGAGCAGTACTTC

abundance: .
j_gene: TRBJ2-3
d_gene: .
len: 17
v_gene: TRBV28
CDR3aa: CASTVFPLATSTDTQYF
CDR3nt: TGTGCCAGCACCGTATTCCCTCTAGCGACTAGCACAGATACGCAGTATTTT

abundance: .
j_gene: TRBJ2-7
d_gene: TRBD1
len: 15
v_gene: TRBV7-2
CDR3aa: CASSRDRDRLYEQYF
CDR3nt: TGTGCCAGCAGTCGCGACAGGGACAGGCTCTACGAGCAGTACTTC

abundance: .
j_gene: TRBJ2-1
d_gene: .
len: 16
v_gene: TRBV6-4
CDR3aa: CASSESPGPSYNEQFF
CDR3nt: TGTGCCAGCAGTGAATCTCCGGGTCCCTCCTACAATGAGCAGTTCTTC

abundance: once
j_gene: TRBJ2-5
d_gene: TRBD2
len: 16
v_gene: TRBV9
CDR3aa: CASSVVPTGGGEAQYF
CDR3nt: TGTGCCAGCAGCGTAGTCCCAACGGGAGGTGGTGAGGCCCAGTACTTC

abundance: .
j_gene: TRBJ2-5
d_gene: TRBD1
len: 14
v_gene: TRBV10-3
CDR3aa: CAINHRGPEETQYF
CDR3nt: TGTGCCATCAATCACAGGGGGCCCGAAGAGACCCAGTACTTC

abundance: .
j_gene: TRBJ2-1
d_gene: TRBD2
len: 15
v_gene: TRBV9
CDR3aa: CASSVAGGPRNEQFF
CDR3nt: TGTGCCAGCAGCGTAGCGGGGGGGCCTCGCAATGAGCAGTTCTTC

abundance: .
j_gene: TRBJ2-5
d_gene: TRBD2
len: 14
v_gene: TRBV9
CDR3aa: CASSVGLAGETQYF
CDR3nt: TGTGCCAGCAGCGTGGGACTAGCGGGGGAGACCCAGTACTTC

abundance: .
j_gene: TRBJ2-1
d_gene: TRBD2
len: 16
v_gene: TRBV5-1
CDR3aa: CASSPLPAGDYNEQFF
CDR3nt: TGCGCCAGCAGCCCCCTCCCAGCGGGAGACTACAATGAGCAGTTCTTC

abundance: .
j_gene: TRBJ2-4
d_gene: TRBD1
len: 15
v_gene: TRBV19
CDR3aa: CASSPRDSGVDIQYF
CDR3nt: TGTGCCAGTAGTCCAAGGGACAGCGGCGTAGACATTCAGTACTTC

abundance: .
j_gene: TRBJ2-5
d_gene: .
len: 13
v_gene: TRBV5-1
CDR3aa: CASSLDFIETQYF
CDR3nt: TGCGCCAGCAGCTTGGACTTTATCGAGACCCAGTACTTC

abundance: few
j_gene: TRBJ1-1
d_gene: TRBD1
len: 14
v_gene: TRBV29-1
CDR3aa: CSARGGQGATEAFF
CDR3nt: TGCAGCGCTCGGGGGGGACAGGGGGCGACTGAAGCTTTCTTT

abundance: .
j_gene: TRBJ2-7
d_gene: TRBD1
len: 14
v_gene: TRBV7-2
CDR3aa: CASSFDRASLEQYF
CDR3nt: TGTGCCAGCAGCTTTGACAGGGCCTCCCTCGAGCAGTACTTC

abundance: .
j_gene: TRBJ2-1
d_gene: .
len: 15
v_gene: TRBV9
CDR3aa: CASSVEGDYQNEQFF
CDR3nt: TGTGCCAGCAGCGTAGAGGGAGACTACCAGAATGAGCAGTTCTTC

abundance: .
j_gene: TRBJ1-3
d_gene: TRBD1
len: 15
v_gene: TRBV2
CDR3aa: CASSERGTAGNTIYF
CDR3nt: TGTGCCAGCAGTGAAAGGGGGACAGCTGGAAACACCATATATTTT

abundance: .
j_gene: TRBJ2-7
d_gene: TRBD1
len: 16
v_gene: TRBV28
CDR3aa: CASSLLGTGGTYEQYF
CDR3nt: TGTGCCAGCAGTTTATTAGGGACAGGGGGCACCTACGAGCAGTACTTC

abundance: .
j_gene: TRBJ1-3
d_gene: .
len: 14
v_gene: TRBV10-3
CDR3aa: CAISDPGAADTIYF
CDR3nt: TGTGCCATCAGTGACCCAGGCGCTGCTGACACCATATATTTT

abundance: .
j_gene: TRBJ2-1
d_gene: TRBD1
len: 19
v_gene: TRBV28
CDR3aa: CASSFRSGAGTGLYNEQFF
CDR3nt: TGTGCCAGCAGTTTCCGATCAGGGGCCGGGACAGGGCTATACAATGAGCAGTTCTTC

abundance: .
j_gene: TRBJ2-7
d_gene: .
len: 14
v_gene: TRBV5-1
CDR3aa: CASSRDTSSYEQYF
CDR3nt: TGCGCCAGCAGCCGGGACACGAGCTCCTACGAGCAGTACTTC

abundance: .
j_gene: TRBJ2-1
d_gene: .
len: 13
v_gene: TRBV5-1
CDR3aa: CASSRTQYNEQFF
CDR3nt: TGCGCCAGCAGTCGGACACAATACAATGAGCAGTTCTTC

abundance: .
j_gene: TRBJ1-2
d_gene: TRBD1
len: 13
v_gene: TRBV27
CDR3aa: CASSFGQGYGYTF
CDR3nt: TGTGCCAGCAGTTTTGGACAGGGCTATGGCTACACCTTC

abundance: .
j_gene: TRBJ2-3
d_gene: TRBD2
len: 15
v_gene: TRBV14
CDR3aa: CASSRLAGGRDTQYF
CDR3nt: TGTGCCAGCAGCCGACTAGCGGGAGGGAGAGATACGCAGTATTTT

abundance: .
j_gene: TRBJ1-6
d_gene: TRBD1
len: 15
v_gene: TRBV9
CDR3aa: CASSAGTGRNSPLHF
CDR3nt: TGTGCCAGCAGCGCCGGGACAGGGAGGAACTCACCCCTCCACTTT

abundance: .
j_gene: TRBJ1-4
d_gene: TRBD1
len: 19
v_gene: TRBV4-1
CDR3aa: CASSQWDRGPLSTNEKLFF
CDR3nt: TGCGCCAGCAGCCAATGGGACAGGGGGCCTCTCTCAACTAATGAAAAACTGTTTTTT

abundance: .
j_gene: TRBJ2-3
d_gene: .
len: 15
v_gene: TRBV18
CDR3aa: CASSPQSGPADTQYF
CDR3nt: TGTGCCAGCTCACCACAGAGCGGGCCCGCAGATACGCAGTATTTT

abundance: .
j_gene: TRBJ2-2
d_gene: .
len: 15
v_gene: TRBV7-9
CDR3aa: CATEKREANTGELFF
CDR3nt: TGTGCCACCGAAAAGAGGGAAGCGAACACCGGGGAGCTGTTTTTT

abundance: .
j_gene: TRBJ1-4
d_gene: TRBD1
len: 16
v_gene: TRBV5-1
CDR3aa: CASSLLPGQTNEKLFF
CDR3nt: TGCGCCAGCAGCTTGTTACCGGGACAGACTAATGAAAAACTGTTTTTT

abundance: .
j_gene: TRBJ2-3
d_gene: .
len: 15
v_gene: TRBV5-1
CDR3aa: CASSLSPTRADTQYF
CDR3nt: TGCGCCAGCAGCTTGTCCCCAACGAGGGCAGATACGCAGTATTTT

abundance: .
j_gene: TRBJ1-2
d_gene: .
len: 14
v_gene: TRBV7-3
CDR3aa: CASSPGTLNYGYTF
CDR3nt: TGTGCCAGCAGCCCAGGGACACTTAACTATGGCTACACCTTC

abundance: .
j_gene: TRBJ2-7
d_gene: TRBD1
len: 12
v_gene: TRBV6-1
CDR3aa: CASPRDSYEQYF
CDR3nt: TGTGCCAGCCCCCGGGACAGCTACGAGCAGTACTTC

abundance: .
j_gene: TRBJ2-5
d_gene: TRBD2
len: 14
v_gene: TRBV19
CDR3aa: CASAQGGNQETQYF
CDR3nt: TGTGCCAGTGCCCAGGGAGGGAACCAAGAGACCCAGTACTTC

abundance: .
j_gene: TRBJ1-1
d_gene: .
len: 14
v_gene: TRBV4-2
CDR3aa: CASSLGEGNTEAFF
CDR3nt: TGTGCCAGCAGCCTGGGGGAGGGGAACACTGAAGCTTTCTTT

abundance: .
j_gene: TRBJ1-1
d_gene: .
len: 13
v_gene: TRBV29-1
CDR3aa: CSVEEQSNTEAFF
CDR3nt: TGCAGCGTTGAAGAACAGTCGAACACTGAAGCTTTCTTT

abundance: once
j_gene: TRBJ2-7
d_gene: TRBD1
len: 15
v_gene: TRBV4-1
CDR3aa: CASSAPGQTSYEQYF
CDR3nt: TGCGCCAGCAGCGCCCCGGGACAGACCTCCTACGAGCAGTACTTC

abundance: .
j_gene: TRBJ2-2
d_gene: TRBD1
len: 17
v_gene: TRBV13
CDR3aa: CASSSGTGAGNTGELFF
CDR3nt: TGTGCCAGCAGTTCCGGGACAGGGGCGGGGAACACCGGGGAGCTGTTTTTT

abundance: .
j_gene: TRBJ1-2
d_gene: .
len: 12
v_gene: TRBV28
CDR3aa: CASSELRGGYTF
CDR3nt: TGTGCCAGCAGTGAGCTCAGGGGCGGCTACACCTTC

abundance: .
j_gene: TRBJ2-7
d_gene: TRBD1
len: 15
v_gene: TRBV5-1
CDR3aa: CASSLLAGTGGEQYF
CDR3nt: TGCGCCAGCAGCTTACTGGCCGGGACAGGGGGCGAGCAGTACTTC

abundance: .
j_gene: TRBJ2-1
d_gene: TRBD2
len: 17
v_gene: TRBV9
CDR3aa: CASSVGLADSSYNEQFF
CDR3nt: TGTGCCAGCAGCGTAGGACTAGCGGACAGCTCCTACAATGAGCAGTTCTTC

abundance: .
j_gene: TRBJ2-7
d_gene: TRBD2
len: 15
v_gene: TRBV23-1
CDR3aa: CASSLRLAGNYEQYF
CDR3nt: TGCGCCAGCAGTTTACGACTAGCGGGTAACTACGAGCAGTACTTC

abundance: .
j_gene: TRBJ1-2
d_gene: TRBD1
len: 13
v_gene: TRBV19
CDR3aa: CASSIGQGYGYTF
CDR3nt: TGTGCCAGTAGTATTGGACAGGGATACGGCTACACCTTC

abundance: .
j_gene: TRBJ2-1
d_gene: .
len: 16
v_gene: TRBV28
CDR3aa: CASSPLRGRGDNEQFF
CDR3nt: TGTGCCAGCAGTCCCCTCCGAGGGAGGGGGGACAATGAGCAGTTCTTC

abundance: .
j_gene: TRBJ2-2
d_gene: .
len: 15
v_gene: TRBV5-4
CDR3aa: CASSGTQTGYGELFF
CDR3nt: TGTGCCAGCAGCGGGACTCAGACAGGGTACGGGGAGCTGTTTTTT

abundance: .
j_gene: TRBJ1-1
d_gene: .
len: 16
v_gene: TRBV21-1
CDR3aa: CASSKDIAGSDTEAFF
CDR3nt: TGTGCCAGCAGCAAAGACATAGCGGGGTCGGACACTGAAGCTTTCTTT

abundance: once
j_gene: TRBJ2-5
d_gene: TRBD2
len: 16
v_gene: TRBV7-8
CDR3aa: CASSLTSGGPQETQYF
CDR3nt: TGTGCCAGCAGCCTGACTAGCGGGGGCCCCCAAGAGACCCAGTACTTC

abundance: .
j_gene: TRBJ2-7
d_gene: .
len: 16
v_gene: TRBV21-1
CDR3aa: CASSRSLGTGDYEQYF
CDR3nt: TGTGCCAGCAGTCGGTCCCTCGGGACGGGAGACTACGAGCAGTACTTC

abundance: .
j_gene: TRBJ2-3
d_gene: .
len: 13
v_gene: TRBV6-6
CDR3aa: CASTPRGTDTQYF
CDR3nt: TGTGCCAGCACCCCCAGGGGCACAGATACGCAGTATTTT

abundance: .
j_gene: TRBJ2-7
d_gene: TRBD2
len: 13
v_gene: TRBV29-1
CDR3aa: CSVDVAGGDEQYF
CDR3nt: TGCAGCGTTGACGTTGCGGGAGGGGACGAGCAGTACTTC